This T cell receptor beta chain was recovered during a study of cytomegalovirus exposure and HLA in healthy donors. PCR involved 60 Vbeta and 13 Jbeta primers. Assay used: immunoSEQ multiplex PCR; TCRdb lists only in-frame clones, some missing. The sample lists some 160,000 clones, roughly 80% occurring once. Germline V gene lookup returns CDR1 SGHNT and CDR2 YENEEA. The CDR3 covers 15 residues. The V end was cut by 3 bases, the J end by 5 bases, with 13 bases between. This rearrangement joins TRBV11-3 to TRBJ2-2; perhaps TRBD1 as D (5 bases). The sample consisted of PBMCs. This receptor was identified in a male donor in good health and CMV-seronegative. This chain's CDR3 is CASSFSGIGTGELFF. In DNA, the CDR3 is TGTGCCAGCAGCTTTTCAGGGATTGGGACCGGGGAGCTGTTTTTT.